This is a list of T cell receptor beta chains from one sample in a study of CD8 T cells in ankylosing spondylitis. TCRdb re-called the 5' RACE reads through MiXCR, storing one row per CDR3 protein. The table has 250,000 to 400,000 distinct CDR3 sequences, approximately 10% seen once. Sequences were obtained from blood, either unsorted or a sorted T cell fraction (not recorded which). These receptors were collected from a female donor with ankylosing spondylitis or in good health (not recorded which). The CDR3 runs from the conserved cysteine through the conserved F or W. A D gene is named only where the DNA matches it firmly. Some rows have no size entry. The others give once, few or many, or a class for an expanded clone.

CDR3: CSIGSWRAGELFF; DNA: TGCAGTATTGGGTCCTGGAGGGCCGGGGAGCTGTTTTTT; J: TRBJ2-2; size: many; V: TRBV20-1; D: NA
CDR3: CAWSVVGGWETQYF; DNA: TGTGCCTGGAGTGTGGTTGGGGGGTGGGAGACCCAGTACTTC; J: TRBJ2-5; size: few; V: TRBV30; D: NA
CDR3: CASSLTDGNTIYF; DNA: TGTGCCAGCAGCTTGACAGATGGAAACACCATATATTTT; J: TRBJ1-3; size: many; V: TRBV7-2; D: NA
CDR3: CASSLVGTESGQGGYTF; DNA: TGCGCCAGCAGCTTGGTTGGGACGGAGAGCGGCCAAGGAGGCTACACCTTC; J: TRBJ1-2; size: few; V: TRBV5-1; D: NA
CDR3: CASTPTITSNQPQHF; DNA: TGTGCCAGCACCCCGACTATTACTAGCAATCAGCCCCAGCATTTT; J: TRBJ1-5; size: many; V: TRBV5-5; D: NA
CDR3: CASSSELRDKNQPQHF; DNA: TGTGCCAGCAGTTCTGAGCTTCGAGACAAGAATCAGCCCCAGCATTTT; J: TRBJ1-5; size: NA; V: TRBV6-5; D: NA
CDR3: CSARPLGLQETQYF; DNA: TGCAGTGCTAGGCCCCTTGGTCTCCAAGAGACCCAGTACTTC; J: TRBJ2-5; size: few; V: TRBV20-1; D: NA
CDR3: CASSLARGRETNTGELFF; DNA: TGCGCCAGCAGCTTGGCTAGGGGGCGTGAAACGAACACCGGGGAGCTGTTTTTT; J: TRBJ2-2; size: many; V: TRBV5-1; D: TRBD1
CDR3: CASSQDFAGFEGGELFF; DNA: TGTGCCAGCAGCCAAGATTTCGCAGGCTTCGAGGGCGGGGAGCTGTTTTTT; J: TRBJ2-2; size: many; V: TRBV3-1; D: NA
CDR3: CASRRLQGRNEKLFF; DNA: TGTGCCAGCAGGAGACTACAAGGGCGGAATGAAAAACTGTTTTTT; J: TRBJ1-4; size: NA; V: TRBV6-1; D: NA
CDR3: CSVSGTGSFEQFF; DNA: TGCAGCGTGTCAGGGACAGGGTCCTTTGAGCAGTTCTTC; J: TRBJ2-1; size: few; V: TRBV29-1; D: TRBD1
CDR3: CASSNQGLPNTGELFF; DNA: TGTGCCAGTTCCAATCAGGGACTCCCGAACACCGGGGAGCTGTTTTTT; J: TRBJ2-2; size: few; V: TRBV27; D: NA
CDR3: CASSNGLAELSSYNEQFF; DNA: TGTGCCAGCAGCAACGGACTAGCGGAACTGAGCTCCTACAATGAGCAGTTCTTC; J: TRBJ2-1; size: many; V: TRBV11-2; D: TRBD2
CDR3: CASSQETAYEQYF; DNA: TGTGCCAGCAGCCAAGAGACAGCCTACGAGCAGTACTTC; J: TRBJ2-7; size: many; V: TRBV4-2; D: NA
CDR3: CASSTTAGSTEAFF; DNA: TGTGCCAGCAGCACCACGGCAGGGAGCACTGAAGCTTTCTTT; J: TRBJ1-1; size: many; V: TRBV28; D: NA
CDR3: CASSLTGSSYNSPLHF; DNA: TGCGCCAGCAGCTTGACGGGGAGCTCCTATAATTCACCCCTCCACTTT; J: TRBJ1-6; size: many; V: TRBV5-1; D: NA
CDR3: CASSGLAATGELFF; DNA: TGTGCCAGCAGTGGACTAGCGGCCACCGGGGAGCTGTTTTTT; J: TRBJ2-2; size: many; V: TRBV6-1; D: TRBD2
CDR3: CAAQRAGVSGELFF; DNA: TGTGCCGCCCAAAGAGCGGGAGTCTCCGGGGAGCTGTTTTTT; J: TRBJ2-2; size: many; V: TRBV12-3/TRBV12-4; D: TRBD2
CDR3: CASSYSGQGDPYEQYF; DNA: TGTGCCAGCAGTTACTCCGGACAGGGAGACCCTTACGAGCAGTACTTC; J: TRBJ2-7; size: few; V: TRBV6-2/TRBV6-3; D: TRBD1
CDR3: CASSLLGRPNEQFF; DNA: TGTGCCAGCAGCTTATTGGGCAGGCCCAATGAGCAGTTCTTC; J: TRBJ2-1; size: many; V: TRBV7-2; D: NA
CDR3: CASSLAGQGLAEQYF; DNA: TGTGCCAGCAGTTTGGCGGGACAGGGTTTAGCCGAGCAGTACTTC; J: TRBJ2-7; size: many; V: TRBV6-2/TRBV6-3; D: TRBD1
CDR3: CCARDHRIAVDTQYF; DNA: TGCTGTGCTAGAGATCATAGGATAGCAGTCGATACGCAGTATTTT; J: TRBJ2-3; size: NA; V: TRBV20-1; D: NA
CDR3: CSARTGASYEQYF; DNA: TGCAGTGCTAGGACAGGGGCCTCCTACGAGCAGTACTTC; J: TRBJ2-7; size: many; V: TRBV20-1; D: TRBD1
CDR3: CASSLSPPEINEQFF; DNA: TGCGCCAGCAGCTTAAGTCCCCCAGAAATCAATGAGCAGTTCTTC; J: TRBJ2-1; size: few; V: TRBV5-1; D: NA
CDR3: CASSEEVGQGQPQHF; DNA: TGTGCCAGCAGTGAAGAAGTCGGACAGGGTCAGCCCCAGCATTTT; J: TRBJ1-5; size: many; V: TRBV6-1; D: TRBD1
CDR3: CASRIGGLGEKLFF; DNA: TGTGCCAGCAGGATCGGGGGATTGGGTGAAAAACTGTTTTTT; J: TRBJ1-4; size: many; V: TRBV28; D: NA
CDR3: CASSLVTGTGFTGELFF; DNA: TGTGCCAGCAGCTTAGTTACCGGGACAGGGTTCACCGGGGAGCTGTTTTTT; J: TRBJ2-2; size: few; V: TRBV11-2; D: TRBD1
CDR3: CAVGLAARYTGELFF; DNA: TGCGCCGTTGGACTAGCGGCCCGATACACCGGGGAGCTGTTTTTT; J: TRBJ2-2; size: few; V: TRBV10-2; D: TRBD2
CDR3: CASSYTDRGSTTYYNSPLHF; DNA: TGTGCCAGCAGTTACACCGACAGGGGTTCGACGACATACTATAATTCACCCCTCCACTTT; J: TRBJ1-6; size: many; V: TRBV6-2/TRBV6-3; D: TRBD1
CDR3: CASNQVGWPNQGYNEQFF; DNA: TGTGCCAGCAACCAAGTTGGGTGGCCCAACCAGGGATACAATGAGCAGTTCTTC; J: TRBJ2-1; size: few; V: TRBV12-3/TRBV12-4; D: NA
CDR3: CASSHWGTTEAFF; DNA: TGTGCCAGCAGCCATTGGGGGACGACTGAAGCTTTCTTT; J: TRBJ1-1; size: NA; V: TRBV3-1; D: NA
CDR3: CSASGPLTYNEQFF; DNA: TGCAGTGCTTCGGGACCACTGACCTACAATGAGCAGTTCTTC; J: TRBJ2-1; size: many; V: TRBV20-1; D: NA
CDR3: CASSPPELGLLFQYF; DNA: TGTGCCAGCTCACCACCGGAATTGGGTCTGCTATTTCAGTACTTC; J: TRBJ2-7; size: NA; V: TRBV18; D: NA
CDR3: CATSVGLALNEQFF; DNA: TGTGCCACCAGTGTGGGGCTAGCGCTAAATGAGCAGTTCTTC; J: TRBJ2-1; size: few; V: TRBV24-1; D: NA
CDR3: CSATIQGAFQETQYF; DNA: TGCAGTGCCACGATACAGGGCGCCTTCCAAGAGACCCAGTACTTC; J: TRBJ2-5; size: few; V: TRBV20-1; D: NA
CDR3: CASPRQGQNTEAFF; DNA: TGTGCCAGCCCCCGACAGGGCCAGAACACTGAAGCTTTCTTT; J: TRBJ1-1; size: few; V: TRBV7-2; D: TRBD1
CDR3: CASSPPRSTDTQYF; DNA: TGCGCCAGCAGCCCCCCACGAAGCACAGATACGCAGTATTTT; J: TRBJ2-3; size: many; V: TRBV5-1; D: NA
CDR3: CSARAVNTGELFF; DNA: TGCAGTGCTAGGGCGGTTAACACCGGGGAGCTGTTTTTT; J: TRBJ2-2; size: many; V: TRBV20-1; D: NA
CDR3: CASSLADRVGNEQFF; DNA: TGCGCCAGCAGCTTGGCCGACAGGGTAGGGAATGAGCAGTTCTTC; J: TRBJ2-1; size: many; V: TRBV5-1; D: TRBD1
CDR3: CASSLDPYVAGELFF; DNA: TGTGCCAGCAGCTTGGATCCGTACGTTGCCGGGGAGCTGTTTTTT; J: TRBJ2-2; size: many; V: TRBV5-5; D: NA
CDR3: CSARVGGGNEKLFF; DNA: TGCAGTGCTAGAGTTGGAGGGGGTAATGAAAAACTGTTTTTT; J: TRBJ1-4; size: many; V: TRBV20-1; D: NA
CDR3: CASSPMGGQPQHF; DNA: TGCGCCAGCAGCCCCATGGGTGGTCAGCCCCAGCATTTT; J: TRBJ1-5; size: NA; V: TRBV5-1; D: NA
CDR3: CSARAGALNTEAFF; DNA: TGCAGTGCTAGAGCCGGAGCCCTGAACACTGAAGCTTTCTTT; J: TRBJ1-1; size: many; V: TRBV20-1; D: NA
CDR3: CASRDLSGGRSDTQYF; DNA: TGCGCCAGCAGGGACCTTAGCGGGGGTCGATCAGATACGCAGTATTTT; J: TRBJ2-3; size: many; V: TRBV5-1; D: TRBD2
CDR3: CASSLGTGFNQPQHF; DNA: TGTGCCAGCAGCTTAGGCACAGGGTTCAATCAGCCCCAGCATTTT; J: TRBJ1-5; size: NA; V: TRBV7-2; D: NA
CDR3: CASSPKWITEAFF; DNA: TGTGCCAGCAGCCCAAAATGGATCACTGAAGCTTTCTTT; J: TRBJ1-1; size: many; V: TRBV3-1; D: NA
CDR3: CATSRVGQNQETQYF; DNA: TGTGCCACCAGCAGGGTTGGCCAGAACCAAGAGACCCAGTACTTC; J: TRBJ2-5; size: once; V: TRBV15; D: NA
CDR3: CASSQGVGTGELFF; DNA: TGCGCCAGCAGCCAAGGGGTTGGTACCGGGGAGCTGTTTTTT; J: TRBJ2-2; size: many; V: TRBV4-3; D: NA
CDR3: CSARVRPDTGSSTDTQYF; DNA: TGCAGTGCTAGAGTCCGACCCGATACAGGGTCTAGCACAGATACGCAGTATTTT; J: TRBJ2-3; size: NA; V: TRBV20-1; D: NA
CDR3: CASSQGLAGDEQYF; DNA: TGTGCCAGCAGCCAAGGACTAGCGGGAGACGAGCAGTACTTC; J: TRBJ2-7; size: many; V: TRBV3-1; D: TRBD2
CDR3: CASSLGGVGGHGYTF; DNA: TGTGCCAGCAGCTTAGGGGGGGTCGGGGGGCATGGCTACACCTTC; J: TRBJ1-2; size: few; V: TRBV7-2; D: NA
CDR3: CAVGSGTNTGELFF; DNA: TGTGCCGTGGGGAGCGGGACCAACACCGGGGAGCTGTTTTTT; J: TRBJ2-2; size: NA; V: TRBV2; D: TRBD2
CDR3: CASSRQVTGNTIYF; DNA: TGTGCCAGCAGCCGACAGGTTACTGGAAACACCATATATTTT; J: TRBJ1-3; size: NA; V: TRBV7-2; D: NA
CDR3: CASSSFGRRGANVLTF; DNA: TGTGCCAGCAGCTCCTTCGGTCGCCGGGGGGCCAACGTCCTGACTTTC; J: TRBJ2-6; size: few; V: TRBV11-2; D: NA
CDR3: CASSSGPFSGYEQYF; DNA: TGTGCCAGCAGTTCTGGACCATTTAGCGGTTACGAGCAGTACTTC; J: TRBJ2-7; size: NA; V: TRBV6-2/TRBV6-3; D: NA
CDR3: CASSQNAQGRNEKLFF; DNA: TGTGCCAGCAGCCAGAACGCACAGGGACGTAACGAAAAACTGTTTTTT; J: TRBJ1-4; size: many; V: TRBV7-9; D: NA